Listed below are T cell receptor beta chains from one sample, sequenced in a study of blood T cell repertoires in COVID-19. Generated by immunoSEQ multiplex PCR, the TCRdb table keeps only in-frame clones and is missing some. The repertoire holds roughly 200,000 clones, around 89% seen once, with 2.6% in the top ten. Specimen: PBMCs or T cells enriched from blood (not recorded which). The source is a woman aged 25-40 years who had recovered from COVID-19. Both conserved end residues are part of each CDR3. The order of the fields is clone size, J gene, D gene, V gene, CDR3 DNA, CDR3 protein. D genes are given only for firm matches. Expanded clones get a size class; other rows say once, few or many, or leave the size out.

>few|TRBJ2-3|.|TRBV4-3
TGCGCCAGCAGCCAAGACATCAACACAGATACGCAGTATTTT
CASSQDINTDTQYF
>.|TRBJ1-1|.|TRBV5-6
TGTGCCAGCAGCTTGAAGGCAGGTCGAACTGAAGCTTTCTTT
CASSLKAGRTEAFF
>.|TRBJ2-2|TRBD1|TRBV19
TGTGCCAGTAGTTTACAGGGGGACACCGGGGAGCTGTTTTTT
CASSLQGDTGELFF
>.|TRBJ1-5|TRBD1|TRBV5-5
TGTGCCAGCAGCCAGGACAGGGTTAATCAGCCCCAGCATTTT
CASSQDRVNQPQHF
>.|TRBJ1-2|.|TRBV6-6
TGTGCCAGCAGCCCCATCGGGGAGGGATATCTCTATGGCTACACCTTC
CASSPIGEGYLYGYTF
>.|TRBJ1-1|TRBD1|TRBV7-9
TGTGCCAGCAGCTTTAGCCGGGACAGTGAAGCTTTCTTT
CASSFSRDSEAFF
>.|TRBJ2-3|.|TRBV6-1
TGTGCCAGCAGTGAATTTTCAGGGGGCACAGATACGCAGTATTTT
CASSEFSGGTDTQYF
>.|TRBJ1-5|TRBD1|TRBV19
TGTGCCAGTAGGGGACAGGGATATCAGCCCCAGCATTTT
CASRGQGYQPQHF
>.|TRBJ1-5|.|TRBV28
TGTGCCAGCAGTTTACGCAGACTGGGCAATCAGCCCCAGCATTTT
CASSLRRLGNQPQHF
>.|TRBJ2-3|TRBD2|TRBV7-2
TGTGCCAGCAGCTTTAGCGGGGGCACAGATACGCAGTATTTT
CASSFSGGTDTQYF
>.|TRBJ1-5|.|TRBV7-9
TGTGCCAGCAGCCGGGGGGGCAGGGATCAGCCCCAGCATTTT
CASSRGGRDQPQHF
>.|TRBJ2-3|TRBD2|TRBV9
TGTGCCAGCGGAGGCGGGGGGCTGTCAGATACGCAGTATTTT
CASGGGGLSDTQYF
>.|TRBJ1-2|.|TRBV27
TGTGCCAGCATGCCCCTTACAGGGAGCTATGGCTACACCTTC
CASMPLTGSYGYTF
>.|TRBJ1-2|.|TRBV5-5
TGTGCCAGCAGCTTGGATCGGGGGGTCAATGGCTACACCTTC
CASSLDRGVNGYTF
>.|TRBJ1-6|.|TRBV7-2
TGTGCCAGCAGCTCCGAATACACAGGGAGCGATAATTCACCCCTCCACTTT
CASSSEYTGSDNSPLHF
>.|TRBJ1-2|TRBD1|TRBV2
TGTGCCAGCACCGTGACAGGGGGGGTAAATGGCTACACCTTC
CASTVTGGVNGYTF